Following are 14 T cell receptor beta chains from one sample sequenced in a study of shared T cell receptors in the human thymus. Assay: immunoSEQ multiplex PCR; the TCRdb copy retains only in-frame clones and omits some. The top ten hold roughly 0.013% of the sample, which has just under 550,000 clones, more than 75% seen once. Separately, the same data were catalogued under a study of human thymus T cells.

The sequenced material came from thymocytes. The source of these receptors is a boy under two years old with a congenital heart defect.

The chain links TRBV7-2 to TRBJ2-7; D unresolved. Germline-derived CDR1 and CDR2 are SGHTA and FQGNSA. Trimming stripped 2 bases from V and 1 base from J, with 9 bases between. The CDR3 sequence is 14 residues long. Here the CDR3 DNA reads TGTGCCAGCAGCTTAAGATTTACTTCCTACGAGCAGTACTTC. It translates to CASSLRFTSYEQYF.

V and J are TRBV23-1 and TRBJ1-2; D is possibly TRBD1 (5 bases). TRBV23-1 falls under the ORF class, with uncertain function. The CDR3 is 16 amino acids. The V end lost 4 bases, the J end lost 7 bases, and 22 bases lay between the germline ends. The CDR3 bases are TGCGCCAGCAGTCCCCCGAATCGGGCAGGGTTCTGTGGCTACACCTTC. Encoded protein: CASSPPNRAGFCGYTF.

This chain links TRBV19 with TRBJ2-1; tentatively, D is TRBD1 (6 bases). Per germline, CDR1 LNHDA and CDR2 SQIVND (reference sequence). The ends were cut back, 3 bases at V and 0 bases at J, with 15 bases in the middle. This CDR3 has 17 residues. The CDR3 here is CASSIPNRENSYNEQFF. DNA for the CDR3: TGTGCCAGTAGTATCCCCAACAGGGAAAACTCCTACAATGAGCAGTTCTTC.

The chain is built from TRBV9 and TRBJ2-2; 7 bases line up with TRBD1. The ends lost 4 bases at V and 6 bases at J; junction bases unmatched: 6. CDR1 and CDR2 from the germline V gene are SGDLS and YYNGEE. This CDR3 has 14 amino acids. This CDR3 reads CASSLDRVAGELFF. The CDR3 DNA reads TGTGCCAGCAGCTTAGACAGGGTGGCCGGGGAGCTGTTTTTT.

The chain uses TRBV28 and TRBJ2-7, with D perhaps TRBD1 (7 bases). The CDR3 consists of 14 residues. Trimming pared 5 bases from V and 2 bases from J, leaving 13 bases between. Germline V gene lookup returns CDR1 MDHEN and CDR2 SYDVKM. The CDR3 bases are TGTGCCAGCAGTCTACAGGGGAGGACCTACGAGCAGTACTTC. Translated: CASSLQGRTYEQYF.

This clone occurred once. The chain is built from TRBV21-1 and TRBJ2-7; the DNA was not compared with TRBD2, the D call given in the table. TRBV21-1 is noted as a pseudogene. This CDR3 is 16 amino acids long. This chain's CDR3 is CASSPHRGRAVEEQYF. CDR3 coding DNA: TGTGCCAGCAGCCCTCATAGGGGGAGGGCCGTCGAGGAGCAGTACTTC.

This clone came up once. V usage is TRBV4-3 and J usage is TRBJ2-5; 11 bases are shared with TRBD2. CDR3 length: 14 residues. CDR1 is LGHNA, CDR2 YSLEER, per germline. V was clipped by 3 bases and J by 5 bases; unmatched bases: 2. CDR3 coding DNA: TGCGCCAGCAGCCACCTAGCGGGAGGCGAGACCCAGTACTTC. This gives the protein CASSHLAGGETQYF.

This chain joins TRBV11-2 and TRBJ1-3; no clear D. The CDR3 runs 16 residues. V was shortened by 0 bases and J by 0 bases, with 9 bases between the two germline ends. CDR1 and CDR2 from the germline V gene are SGHAT and FQNNGV. CDR3: CASSLDTELSGNTIYF. DNA for the CDR3: TGTGCCAGCAGCTTAGATACTGAGCTCTCTGGAAACACCATATATTTT.

V and J are TRBV5-1 and TRBJ2-7; D is perhaps TRBD1 (5 bases). This CDR3 has 15 amino acids. V was shortened by 5 bases and J by 0 bases, with 15 bases between the two germline ends. Germline lookup yields CDR1 SGHRS and CDR2 YFSETQ. CDR3 in DNA: TGCGCCAGCAGGTCAGGGTGGCCCCACTCCTACGAGCAGTACTTC. Protein: CASRSGWPHSYEQYF.

The chain has TRBV5-6 and TRBJ2-7; 12 bases map to TRBD1. CDR3 length: 17 residues. Trimming at V came to 3 bases and at J to 4 bases, leaving 11 bases not matched to a gene. CDR1 is SGHDT and CDR2 is YYEEEE in the germline V gene. In DNA, the CDR3 is TGTGCCAGCAGCTGGGGCCCCGGGACAGGGGGCGGATACGAGCAGTACTTC. Residues: CASSWGPGTGGGYEQYF.

This clone has just one count. The rearrangement uses TRBV5-6 and TRBJ1-2; 8 bases fit TRBD1. Germline assignment: CDR1 SGHDT and CDR2 YYEEEE. CDR3 length: 15 amino acids. J lost 7 bases, V lost 4 bases, and 12 bases had no gene match. The DNA for the CDR3 is TGTGCCAGCAGCCAACCGGGACAGGCCCCTTTTGGCTACACCTTC. It translates to CASSQPGQAPFGYTF.

This clone occurred a few times. This sequence joins TRBV4-2 and TRBJ2-1; TRBD2 matches at 10 bases. Germline V lookup: CDR1 LGHNA, CDR2 YNFKEQ. This CDR3 is built from 16 residues. The V segment lost 2 bases and the J segment 5 bases; nucleotides outside the gene matches: 6. The CDR3 loop reads CASSQNIAGGHNEQFF. CDR3 DNA: TGTGCCAGCAGCCAAAACATAGCGGGAGGACACAATGAGCAGTTCTTC.

The chain employs TRBV14 and TRBJ2-7; no definite D call. In germline, CDR1 is SGHDN, CDR2 FVKESK. The CDR3 has 14 residues. V dropped 0 bases and J dropped 4 bases, with 10 bases sitting between them. CDR3 DNA sequence: TGTGCCAGCAGCCAAGAAAATCGAGCTTACGAGCAGTACTTC. It is translated as CASSQENRAYEQYF.

The chain carries TRBV30 and TRBJ2-7; possible D gene TRBD2, 6 bases. Germline CDR1 is GTSNPN and CDR2 is SVGIG (reference sequence). V gave up 2 bases and J gave up 7 bases, with 12 bases separating them. The CDR3 is 12 residues long. DNA for the CDR3: TGTGCCTGGAGTTTCTTTGCGGGGGAGCAGTACTTC. Residues: CAWSFFAGEQYF. The entire variable domain, with the rest obtained from reference TRBV30 and TRBJ2-7, is as follows: SQTIHQWPATLVQPVGSPLSLECTVEGTSNPNLYWYRQAAGRGLQLLFYSVGIGQISSEVPQNLSASRPQDRQFILSSKKLLLSDSGFYLCAWSFFAGEQYFGPGTRLTVT.